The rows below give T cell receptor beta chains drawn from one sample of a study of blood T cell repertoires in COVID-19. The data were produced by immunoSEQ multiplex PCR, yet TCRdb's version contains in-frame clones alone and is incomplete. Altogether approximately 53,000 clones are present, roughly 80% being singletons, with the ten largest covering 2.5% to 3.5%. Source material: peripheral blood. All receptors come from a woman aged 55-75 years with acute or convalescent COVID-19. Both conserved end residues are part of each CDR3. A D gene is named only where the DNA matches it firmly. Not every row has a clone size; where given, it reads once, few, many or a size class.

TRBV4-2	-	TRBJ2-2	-	TGTGCCAGCAGCTTTTCGCCTGGGCCGGAGGAGCTGTTTTTT	CASSFSPGPEELFF
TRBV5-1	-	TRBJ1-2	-	TGCGCCAGCAGCTTGGGTGCAGGGGACAACTATGGCTACACCTTC	CASSLGAGDNYGYTF
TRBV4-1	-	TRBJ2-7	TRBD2	TGCGCCAGCAGCCAAGAAGGTAGCGGGGCCTACGAGCAGTACTTC	CASSQEGSGAYEQYF
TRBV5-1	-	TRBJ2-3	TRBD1	TGCGCCAGCTATCGGGACAGTAGGACAGATACGCAGTATTTT	CASYRDSRTDTQYF
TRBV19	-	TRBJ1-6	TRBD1	TGTGCCAGTAGTACGACAGGGGATGAAAATTCACCCCTCCACTTT	CASSTTGDENSPLHF
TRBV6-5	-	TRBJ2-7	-	TGTGCCAGCAGTTACGCAGAGGGGGGGACGTACGAGCAGTACTTC	CASSYAEGGTYEQYF
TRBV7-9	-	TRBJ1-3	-	TGTGCCAGCAGCCGGTTAAGGAGCTCTGGAAACACCATATATTTT	CASSRLRSSGNTIYF
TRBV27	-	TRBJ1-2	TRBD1	TGTGCCAGCAGTTTAAGGACAGGGACGTATGGCTACACCTTC	CASSLRTGTYGYTF
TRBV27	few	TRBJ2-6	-	TGTGCCAGCAATCACCCGGGATCTGGGGCCAACGTCCTGACTTTC	CASNHPGSGANVLTF
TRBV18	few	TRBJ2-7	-	TGTGCCAGCTCACGCGGACTGGGAGACTACGAGCAGTACTTC	CASSRGLGDYEQYF
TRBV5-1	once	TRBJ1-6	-	TGCGCCAGCAGCTTAACTCAGGGCAAGGAATCACCCCTCCACTTT	CASSLTQGKESPLHF
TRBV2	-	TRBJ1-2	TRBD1	TGTGCCAGCAGAGCGGACAGGGACTATGGCTACACCTTC	CASRADRDYGYTF
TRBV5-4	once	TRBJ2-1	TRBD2	TGTGCCAGCAGCCCGGCCCTAGCGGGAGTCAATGAGCAGTTCTTC	CASSPALAGVNEQFF
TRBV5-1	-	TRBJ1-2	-	TGCGCCAGCAGCTTGGCCGGTGGGGGCGTGGGGCCATATGGCTACACCTTC	CASSLAGGGVGPYGYTF
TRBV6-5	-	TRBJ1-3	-	TGTGCCAGCAGTTACTCGGGGGGGGTTGGAAACACCATATATTTT	CASSYSGGVGNTIYF
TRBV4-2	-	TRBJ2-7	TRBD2	TGTGCCAGCAGCCCATCAGGACTAGCGGGGAACGAGCAGTACTTC	CASSPSGLAGNEQYF
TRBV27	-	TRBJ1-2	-	TGTGCCAGCAGTTTACGGAACAGTATTCATTATGGCTACACCTTC	CASSLRNSIHYGYTF
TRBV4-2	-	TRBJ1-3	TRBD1	TGTGCCAGCAGCCAAGGTCAGGGGGCAGCTGGAAACACCATATATTTT	CASSQGQGAAGNTIYF
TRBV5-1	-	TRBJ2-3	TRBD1	TGCGCCAGCAGCCCCGGGACAGGGCAAGATACGCAGTATTTT	CASSPGTGQDTQYF
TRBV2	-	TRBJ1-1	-	TGTGCCAGTGATAACAGGGCCATGAACACTGAAGCTTTCTTT	CASDNRAMNTEAFF
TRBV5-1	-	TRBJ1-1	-	TGCGCCAGCAGCTTGTCTACAGGGCGGGTCACTGAAGCTTTCTTT	CASSLSTGRVTEAFF
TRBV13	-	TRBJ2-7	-	TGTGCCAGCAGCTTTCTAGCGCGGGCTGGGTACGAGCAGTACTTC	CASSFLARAGYEQYF
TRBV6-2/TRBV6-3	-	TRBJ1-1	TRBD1	TGTGCCAGCAGTTACCACAGGGGAAACACTGAAGCTTTCTTT	CASSYHRGNTEAFF
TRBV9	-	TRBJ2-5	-	TGTGCCAGCAGCGTAGACACGGGGAGAGGAGAGACCCAGTACTTC	CASSVDTGRGETQYF
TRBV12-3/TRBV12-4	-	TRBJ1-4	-	TGTGCCAGCAGTTTACAACAGGAGACAGCACTGTTTTTT	CASSLQQETALFF
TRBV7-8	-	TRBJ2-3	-	TGTGCCAGCAGCTTAGACCCGCCCGGGACAAGCACAGATACGCAGTATTTT	CASSLDPPGTSTDTQYF
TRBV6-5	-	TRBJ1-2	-	TGTGCCAGCAGCTATGACTCGGGACAAGACGGCTACACCTTC	CASSYDSGQDGYTF
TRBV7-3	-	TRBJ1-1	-	TGTGCCAGCAGCCTATCAAACCTACAGGGGAACACTGAAGCTTTCTTT	CASSLSNLQGNTEAFF
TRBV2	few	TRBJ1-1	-	TGTGCCAGCAGTGACAGCCTCTCAGGTGGTGTTTTCTTT	CASSDSLSGGVFF
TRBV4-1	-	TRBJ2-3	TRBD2	TGCGCCAGCAGCCAATTGATAACTAGCGGCACAGATACGCAGTATTTT	CASSQLITSGTDTQYF
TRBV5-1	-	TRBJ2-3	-	TGCGCCAGCAGCTTGGTGCAGGGTGGGACAGATACGCAGTATTTT	CASSLVQGGTDTQYF
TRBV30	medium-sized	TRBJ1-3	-	TGTGCCTGGAGTGTATTTAGCTCTGGAAACACCATATATTTT	CAWSVFSSGNTIYF
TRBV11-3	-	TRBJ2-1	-	TGTGCCAGCAGCTGGGGAGGGGGAGGGTACAATGAGCAGTTCTTC	CASSWGGGGYNEQFF
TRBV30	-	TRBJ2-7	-	TGTGCCTGGAGTGTCCAGGAGGGGTACGAGCAGTACTTC	CAWSVQEGYEQYF
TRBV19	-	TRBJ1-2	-	TGTGCCAGTACTTCCCAGGTCGGGGAATATGGCTACACCTTC	CASTSQVGEYGYTF
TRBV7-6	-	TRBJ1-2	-	TGTGCCGTAGAATGGAACTATGGCTACACCTTC	CAVEWNYGYTF
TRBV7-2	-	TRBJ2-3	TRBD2	TGTGCCAGCAGCTTAGGGACTAGCGGGGGGGCCGTTACGCAGTATTTT	CASSLGTSGGAVTQYF
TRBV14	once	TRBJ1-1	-	TGTGCCAGCAGCCAAGGATCAATGGCGGGGGGTTTTAGCACTGAAGCTTTCTTT	CASSQGSMAGGFSTEAFF
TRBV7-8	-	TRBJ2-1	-	TGTGCCAGCAGCTCCCTGACAGGCCATGAGCAGTTCTTC	CASSSLTGHEQFF
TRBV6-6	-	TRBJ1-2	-	TGTGCCAGCAGTTACGACAACCGCTATGGCTACACCTTC	CASSYDNRYGYTF
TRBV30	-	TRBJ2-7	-	TGTGCCGTAATAACAGGGTTAAGCTCCTACGAGCAGTACTTC	CAVITGLSSYEQYF
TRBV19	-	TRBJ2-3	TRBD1	TGTGCCAGTACCAGGAGACAGGGCGGGGATACGCAGTATTTT	CASTRRQGGDTQYF
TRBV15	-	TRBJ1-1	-	TGTGCCACCAGCAGAGCGAGAGTGCGTACGAACACTGAAGCTTTCTTT	CATSRARVRTNTEAFF
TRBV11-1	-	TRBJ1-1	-	TGTGCCAGCAGCTTAGCGCCCCAGTGGAACACTGAAGCTTTCTTT	CASSLAPQWNTEAFF
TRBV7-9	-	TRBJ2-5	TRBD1	TGTGCCAGCAGCGAAAACGAAGGGGGCAGGGAGACCCAGTACTTC	CASSENEGGRETQYF